These 18 T cell receptor beta chains originate from one sample sequenced in a study of OX40 agonist ivuxolimab in advanced cancers. Data came from immunoSEQ multiplex PCR; TCRdb stores just in-frame clones and leaves some out. The sample holds tens of thousands of clones; around 89% are singletons and the top ten take 0.4% to 0.55%. The material sequenced was CD4+ or CD8+ T cells sorted from blood, taken in a trial of the OX40 agonist ivuxolimab. The receptors derive from an adult with an advanced solid tumor such as melanoma, head and neck, liver or kidney cancer.

The V call is TRBV25-1, the J call TRBJ2-5; no clear D gene. Trimming shortened V by 5 bases and J by 9 bases, and 10 bases separated the two germline ends. Germline lookup yields CDR1 MGHDK and CDR2 SYGVNS. The length of the CDR3 is 11 residues. The DNA for the CDR3 is TGTGCCAGCAGTCAGCCTGGGGCCCAGTACTTC. Its translation: CASSQPGAQYF.

The chain recombines TRBV2 with TRBJ2-2; possible D gene TRBD2, 6 bases. Germline V gene data show CDR1 as SNHLY and CDR2 as FYNNEI. V was trimmed by 3 bases and J by 1 base, leaving 9 bases between them. The CDR3 is 15 residues long. The CDR3 loop is CASSERGQNTGELFF. Here the CDR3 DNA reads TGTGCCAGCAGTGAGCGGGGCCAGAACACCGGGGAGCTGTTTTTT.

J is TRBJ2-1 and V is TRBV6-6, with 7 bases matching TRBD1. Trimming cost V 3 bases and J 7 bases; bases outside gene matches: 9. Germline assignment: CDR1 MNHNY and CDR2 SVGAGI (reference sequence). This CDR3 has 15 residues. CDR3 protein: CASSYQIGGGNEQFF. CDR3 nucleotide sequence: TGTGCCAGCAGTTATCAAATAGGGGGCGGGAATGAGCAGTTCTTC.

There are a few counts of this clone. This chain joins TRBV5-1 and TRBJ1-2; D gene uncertain. CDR1 and CDR2 from the germline V gene are SGHRS and YFSETQ. Between the trimmed V and J ends, which lost 6 bases and 4 bases, there was a span of 22 bases. The CDR3 contains 16 residues. The CDR3: CASTPWRRGSLYGYTF. Written as DNA, the CDR3 is TGCGCCAGCACCCCCTGGAGAAGAGGCAGCCTCTATGGCTACACCTTC.

This clone was detected a few times. The V gene is TRBV27, the J gene TRBJ2-2; the D gene is possibly TRBD2 (6 bases). Trimming shortened V by 10 bases and J by 4 bases, and 19 bases separated the two germline ends. The CDR3 has 15 amino acids. Germline values: CDR1 MNHEY, CDR2 SMNVEV (reference sequence). CDR3 region: CAIPDPGDCTGELFF. In DNA form, the CDR3 reads TGTGCCATCCCCGACCCGGGAGACTGCACCGGGGAGCTGTTTTTT.

The gene calls are TRBV6-1 and TRBJ2-4; D uncertain. Germline V gives CDR1 MNHNS, CDR2 SASEGT. This CDR3 is 11 amino acids long. The V and J ends lost 5 bases and 6 bases respectively, with 5 bases between them. CDR3 protein: CASSIGNIQYF. The CDR3 DNA is TGTGCCAGCAGTATAGGAAACATTCAGTACTTC.

The J gene is TRBJ2-7, the V gene TRBV28; D is possibly TRBD2 (5 bases). The V gene's germline CDR1 is MDHEN and CDR2 SYDVKM. The CDR3 runs 16 residues. Trimming took 2 bases from V and 0 from J, leaving 14 bases between them. The DNA of the CDR3 is TGTGCCAGCAGTTTAAGGGCTAGCAGTAACTCCTACGAGCAGTACTTC. This translates into CASSLRASSNSYEQYF.

This clone was picked up one time. V is TRBV2 and J is TRBJ2-5; D not certain. The DNA end is a closer match to TRBJ2-7, so the J assignment may be wrong. Germline V CDR1 and CDR2: SNHLY, FYNNEI. The CDR3 is 11 residues long. The CDR3 DNA sequence: TGTGCCAGCAGTGCAGATTTCGAGCAGTACTTC. It translates to CASSADFEQYF.

This chain joins TRBV28 and TRBJ1-2; D is unresolved. This CDR3 contains 12 residues. Trimming removed 5 bases at V and 3 bases at J, with 7 bases between. Germline-derived CDR1 and CDR2 are MDHEN and SYDVKM. CDR3 bases: TGTGCCAGCAGTGTGAACCACTATGGCTACACCTTC. It yields the protein CASSVNHYGYTF.

This clone was found once. The gene calls are TRBV13 and TRBJ2-7, with D maybe TRBD2 (5 bases). V lost 5 bases, J lost 4 bases, and 15 bases lay in between. Germline-derived CDR1 and CDR2 are PRHDT and FYEKMQ (reference sequence). The CDR3 is 14 amino acids. The CDR3 coding sequence is TGTGCCAGCAGCCCTGAGAGCGGACCGTACGAGCAGTACTTC. Translation gives CASSPESGPYEQYF.

J is TRBJ1-2 and V is TRBV28; D ambiguous. Trimming pared 6 bases from V and 3 bases from J, leaving 11 bases between. This CDR3 comprises 13 residues. Looked up from germline, CDR1 is MDHEN and CDR2 is SYDVKM. The CDR3, as DNA: TGTGCCAGCAGGGTGTCAGAACACTATGGCTACACCTTC. Translated, it gives CASRVSEHYGYTF.

The J gene is TRBJ1-2, the V gene TRBV6-6; 7 bases line up with TRBD1. This CDR3 has 13 residues. Trimming took 6 bases from V and 8 from J; bases not matched to a gene: 9. The germline V gene encodes CDR1 MNHNY and CDR2 SVGAGI (reference sequence). Written as DNA, the CDR3 is TGTGCCAGCAGACCGACAGGGCTCAAAGGCTACACCTTC. It is translated as CASRPTGLKGYTF.

The gene calls are TRBV5-4 and TRBJ2-3; TRBD2 aligns across 7 bases. The trim removed 3 bases at V and 1 base at J, leaving 5 bases unmatched. This CDR3 is built from 15 residues. Germline loops: CDR1 SGHNT, CDR2 YYREEE (reference sequence). Here the CDR3 reads CASSSLTSRTDTQYF. CDR3 bases: TGTGCCAGCAGCTCACTGACTAGCCGCACAGATACGCAGTATTTT.

The genes are TRBV4-1 and TRBJ2-7; 12 bases match TRBD2. The CDR3 covers 18 residues. The germline CDR1 and CDR2 sequences are MGHRA and YSYEKL. Trimming removed 2 bases from V and 2 bases from J; junction bases left unmatched: 10. This chain's CDR3 is CASSQSGTSGPSPYEQYF. DNA for the CDR3: TGCGCCAGCAGCCAATCCGGGACTAGCGGGCCAAGCCCCTACGAGCAGTACTTC.

The J gene is TRBJ1-2, the V gene TRBV5-1; D perhaps matches TRBD1 (5 bases). The length of the CDR3 is 15 residues. V was shortened by 0 bases and J by 4 bases, with 13 bases between the two germline ends. In germline, CDR1 is SGHRS, CDR2 YFSETQ. CDR3 loop: CASSLAQGVGYGYTF. CDR3 nucleotides: TGCGCCAGCAGCTTGGCCCAAGGGGTTGGCTATGGCTACACCTTC.

This sequence joins TRBV18 and TRBJ2-1; D uncertain. This CDR3 has 16 amino acids. Germline V gives CDR1 KGHSH, CDR2 LQKENI. Trimming pared 0 bases from V and 11 bases from J, leaving 20 bases between. CDR3 coding DNA: TGTGCCAGCTCACCACCCAATCGCGCGGCCGGCGACAAGCAGTTCTTC. Protein: CASSPPNRAAGDKQFF.

DNA for the CDR3: TGTGCCAGCAGTGAAGCGCTTGGCACCACCATATATTTT. Its translation is CASSEALGTTIYF. The chain recombines TRBV2 with TRBJ1-3, with D uncertain. The CDR3 covers 13 residues. The V and J ends lost 0 bases and 9 bases respectively, with 9 bases between them. Per the germline V gene, CDR1 is SNHLY and CDR2 is FYNNEI.

CDR3 sequence: CAVLQPQHF. The CDR3 DNA sequence: TGTGCCGTGCTACAGCCCCAGCATTTT. The chain carries TRBV10-3 and TRBJ1-5, with no clear D. V was pared by 11 bases and J by 7 bases, with 6 bases between. Germline CDR1 ENHRY, CDR2 SYGVKD. This CDR3 is 9 amino acids long.